These T cell receptor beta chains were read from a single sample in a study of T cell repertoires in cytomegalovirus infection. TCRdb itself ran the reads through MiXCR, one entry per CDR3 protein. The data hold roughly 200,000 distinct CDR3 sequences, with about 15% observed a single time. The sequenced sample consisted of CD8+ T cells from PBMCs. The receptor source for this set is a human donor in good health (CMV status not recorded). Some clones in this sample may be carry-over from other donors' samples. Both conserved end residues are part of each CDR3. A D gene is named only where the DNA matches it firmly.

V,D,CDR3
TRBV7-8,TRBD1,CASSYRQGGTEAFF
TRBV12-3/TRBV12-4,NA,CASTQAAYNEQFF
TRBV27,NA,CASSWLAPSYNEQFF
TRBV7-2,TRBD1,CASSSGQGAREQYF
TRBV7-9,TRBD1,CASSTGQGTDTQYF
TRBV7-9,NA,CASSLITGNYGYTF
TRBV20-1,NA,CSARGTKSYEQYF
TRBV6-2/TRBV6-3,NA,CASSYNRVFNQPQHF
TRBV4-1,NA,CASSQEGGRNEQFF
TRBV20-1,NA,CSAVAGATYEQYF
TRBV2,NA,CASMVRGEAFF
TRBV11-2,NA,CASNYGPSGETQYF
TRBV7-9,NA,CASTFKGQGTEAFF
TRBV6-2/TRBV6-3,NA,CASNLKADPYTSTDTQYF
TRBV12-3/TRBV12-4,NA,CASSLGRATGELFF
TRBV28,TRBD2,CASRPVAGGGNEQFF
TRBV7-2,NA,CASSLVTGQKFYGYTF
TRBV12-3/TRBV12-4,NA,CASSFPRVEGYTF
TRBV2,TRBD2,CASSMTSSSYNEQFF
TRBV13,NA,CASSPWGLAGELFF
TRBV28,NA,CASSLSEGGAHIYGYTF
TRBV7-2,NA,CASSPITLYGYTF
TRBV7-6,TRBD1,CASSERDRTNYGYTF
TRBV5-6,NA,CASSPQGATEAFF
TRBV2,TRBD1,CASSEGGGRQPQHF
TRBV7-9,TRBD1,CASSGTGTGSNQPQHF
TRBV28,TRBD1,CASSQTGTGGYEQYF
TRBV7-8,NA,CATPGTGHSGINTEAFF
TRBV6-5,NA,CASRQDQETQYF
TRBV29-1,TRBD2,CSVEAGREQYF
TRBV12-5,NA,CASGLGLLSTDTQYF
TRBV7-8,NA,CASSPVGAEGYYGYTF
TRBV7-7,TRBD2,CASSPGTSGGPDTQYF
TRBV11-1,TRBD1,CASSLDRLYEQYF
TRBV6-2/TRBV6-3,NA,CASSYSEVDPQTYNEQFF
TRBV7-8,TRBD1,CASSHPRGGRSYGYTF
TRBV7-9,NA,CASSPPTKRYEQYF
TRBV7-6,NA,CASSPSTLRRNTEAFF
TRBV7-9,NA,CASTPAGAAGNTIYF
TRBV30,NA,CAWSPTEQSVGSGELFF
TRBV9,TRBD1,CASSVNEGARTEAFF
TRBV6-6,NA,CASSLRGGDTQYF
TRBV20-1,NA,CSARPRTPLRTEAFF
TRBV7-2,NA,CASSNNRLGSNQPQHF
TRBV7-6,NA,CASSAQGYTGELFF
TRBV7-6,NA,CASSRVARGGETQYF
TRBV19,TRBD1,CASSRDRGFSYEQYF
TRBV20-1,TRBD2,CSPLSVRLAAQYF
TRBV7-9,TRBD1,CASSKPGQVNEKLFF
TRBV4-1,NA,CASGGGGVDEKLFF
TRBV29-1,TRBD2,CSVDDHLAGGPFSTDTQYF
TRBV7-6,TRBD1,CASSRNRGSGNTIYF
TRBV28,TRBD1,CASVTGAYEQYF
TRBV28,NA,CASSGRAYYNSPLHF
TRBV20-1,NA,CSARLEGYEKLFF
TRBV7-9,NA,CASSFGGLNEQFF
TRBV9,NA,CASSVRGMANEKLFF